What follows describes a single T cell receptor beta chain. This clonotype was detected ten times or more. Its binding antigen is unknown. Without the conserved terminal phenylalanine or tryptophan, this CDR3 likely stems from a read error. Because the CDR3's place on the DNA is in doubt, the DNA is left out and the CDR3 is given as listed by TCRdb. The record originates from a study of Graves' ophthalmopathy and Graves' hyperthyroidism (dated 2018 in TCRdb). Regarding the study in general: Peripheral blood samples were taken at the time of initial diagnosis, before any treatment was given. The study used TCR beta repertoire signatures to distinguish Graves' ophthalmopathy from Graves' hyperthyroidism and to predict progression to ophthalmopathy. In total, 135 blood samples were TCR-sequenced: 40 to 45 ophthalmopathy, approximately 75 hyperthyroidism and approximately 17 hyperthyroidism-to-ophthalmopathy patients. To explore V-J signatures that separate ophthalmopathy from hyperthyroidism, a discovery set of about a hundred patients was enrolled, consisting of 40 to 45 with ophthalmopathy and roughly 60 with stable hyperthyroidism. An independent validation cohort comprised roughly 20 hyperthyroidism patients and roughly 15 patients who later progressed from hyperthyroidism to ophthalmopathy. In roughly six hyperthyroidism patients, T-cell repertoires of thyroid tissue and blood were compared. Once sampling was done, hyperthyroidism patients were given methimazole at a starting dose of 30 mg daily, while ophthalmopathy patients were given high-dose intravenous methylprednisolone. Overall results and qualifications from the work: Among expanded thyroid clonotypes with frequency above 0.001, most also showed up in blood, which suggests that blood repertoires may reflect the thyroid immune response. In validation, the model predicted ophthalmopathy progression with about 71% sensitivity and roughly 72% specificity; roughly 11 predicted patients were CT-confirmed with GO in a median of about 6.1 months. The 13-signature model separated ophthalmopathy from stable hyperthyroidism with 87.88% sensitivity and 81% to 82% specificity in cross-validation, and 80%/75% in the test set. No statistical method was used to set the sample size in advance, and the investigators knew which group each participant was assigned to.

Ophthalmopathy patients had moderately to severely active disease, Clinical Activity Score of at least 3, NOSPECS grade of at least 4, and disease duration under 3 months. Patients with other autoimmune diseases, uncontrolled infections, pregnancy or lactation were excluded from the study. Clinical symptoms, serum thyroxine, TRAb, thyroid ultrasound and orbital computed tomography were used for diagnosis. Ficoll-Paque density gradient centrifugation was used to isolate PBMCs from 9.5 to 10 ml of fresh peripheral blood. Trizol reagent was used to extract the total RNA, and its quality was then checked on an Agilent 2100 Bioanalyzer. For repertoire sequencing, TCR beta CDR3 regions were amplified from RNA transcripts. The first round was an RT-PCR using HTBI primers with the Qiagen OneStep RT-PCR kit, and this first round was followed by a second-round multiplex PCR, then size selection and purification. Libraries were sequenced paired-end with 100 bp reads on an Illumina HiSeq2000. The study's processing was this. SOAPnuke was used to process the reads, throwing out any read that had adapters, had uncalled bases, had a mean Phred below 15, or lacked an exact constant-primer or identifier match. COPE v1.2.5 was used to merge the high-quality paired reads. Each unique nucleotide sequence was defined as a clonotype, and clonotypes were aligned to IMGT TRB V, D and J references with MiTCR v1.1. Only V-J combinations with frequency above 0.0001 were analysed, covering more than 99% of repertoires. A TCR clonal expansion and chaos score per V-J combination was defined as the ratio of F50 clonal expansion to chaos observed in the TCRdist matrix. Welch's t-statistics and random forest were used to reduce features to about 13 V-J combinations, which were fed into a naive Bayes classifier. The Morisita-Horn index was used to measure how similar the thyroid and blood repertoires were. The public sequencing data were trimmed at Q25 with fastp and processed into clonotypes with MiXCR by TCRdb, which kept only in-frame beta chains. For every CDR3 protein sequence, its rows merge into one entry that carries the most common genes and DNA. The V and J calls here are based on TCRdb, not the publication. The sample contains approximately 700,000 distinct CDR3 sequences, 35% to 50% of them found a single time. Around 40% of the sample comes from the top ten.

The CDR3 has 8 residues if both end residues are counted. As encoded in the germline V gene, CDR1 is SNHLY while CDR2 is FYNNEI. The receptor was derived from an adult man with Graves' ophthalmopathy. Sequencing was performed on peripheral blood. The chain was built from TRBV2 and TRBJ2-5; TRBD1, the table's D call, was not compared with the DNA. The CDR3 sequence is CASIPGGL.